This T cell receptor beta chain was retrieved from a study of blood T cell repertoires in COVID-19. Whole-study context: Both acute and convalescent COVID-19 samples were obtained from the United States, Italy and Spain. In each case, the material was cDNA or gDNA derived from T cells, B-cell-depleted T cells, or PBMCs.

V lost 2 bases to trimming and J lost 3 bases, with 8 bases between them. This CDR3 is built from 13 residues. Germline CDR1 SGDLS, CDR2 YYNGEE. Authors' methods: Nucleated cell number was recorded as an estimate derived from reference gene primer amplification. Some clones are missing from TCRdb's copy, which holds only in-frame ones; the method was immunoSEQ multiplex PCR. The V and J calls and clone size were taken over from that table, and D and trimming were inferred from the DNA. Of 200,000 to 300,000 clones in the sample, under 90% were seen once. The sequence derives from a man between 60 and 70 years old with acute or convalescent COVID-19. The sample taken for sequencing was peripheral blood. J is TRBJ1-1 and V is TRBV9; TRBD1 might be the D (5 bases). The CDR3: CASSVEGYTEAFF. Written as DNA, the CDR3 is TGTGCCAGCAGCGTGGAGGGGTACACTGAAGCTTTCTTT. Using reference TRBV9 and TRBJ1-1 for the parts outside the CDR3, the full variable domain is DSGVTQTPKHLITATGQRVTLRCSPRSGDLSVYWYQQSLDQGLQFLIQYYNGEERAKGNILERFSAQQFPDLHSELNLSSLELGDSALYFCASSVEGYTEAFFGQGTRLTVV.